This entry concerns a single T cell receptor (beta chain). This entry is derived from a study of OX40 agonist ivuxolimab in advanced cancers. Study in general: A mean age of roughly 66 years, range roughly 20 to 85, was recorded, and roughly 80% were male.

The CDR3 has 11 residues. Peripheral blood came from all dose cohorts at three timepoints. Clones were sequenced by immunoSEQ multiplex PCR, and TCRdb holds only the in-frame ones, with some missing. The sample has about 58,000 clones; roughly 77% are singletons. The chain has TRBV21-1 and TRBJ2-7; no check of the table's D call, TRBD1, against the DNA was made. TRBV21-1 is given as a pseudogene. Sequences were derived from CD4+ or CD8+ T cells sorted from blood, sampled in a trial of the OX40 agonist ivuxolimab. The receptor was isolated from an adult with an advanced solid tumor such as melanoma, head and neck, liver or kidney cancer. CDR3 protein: CASIQGYEQYF. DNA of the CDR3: TGTGCCAGTATACAGGGCTACGAGCAGTACTTC.